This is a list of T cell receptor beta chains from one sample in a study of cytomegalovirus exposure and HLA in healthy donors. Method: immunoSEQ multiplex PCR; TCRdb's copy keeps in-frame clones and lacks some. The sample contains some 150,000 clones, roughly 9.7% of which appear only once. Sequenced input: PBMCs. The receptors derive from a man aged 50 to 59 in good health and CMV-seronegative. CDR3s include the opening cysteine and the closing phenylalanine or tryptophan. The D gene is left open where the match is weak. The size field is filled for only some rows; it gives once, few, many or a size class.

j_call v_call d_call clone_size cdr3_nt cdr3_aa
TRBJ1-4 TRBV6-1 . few TGTGCCAGCAGTGGTGACAGTAATGAAAAACTGTTTTTT CASSGDSNEKLFF
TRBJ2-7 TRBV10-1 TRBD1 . TGCGCCAGCAGTGAGTCGGGGACAGTCTACGAGCAGTACTTC CASSESGTVYEQYF
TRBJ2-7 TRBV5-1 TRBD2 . TGCGCCAGCAGCTTGGTCGGGGAGGGGACCTACGAGCAGTACTTC CASSLVGEGTYEQYF
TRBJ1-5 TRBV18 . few TGTGCCAGCTCACCACCGGAACTTTGGGCCCAGCCCCAGCATTTT CASSPPELWAQPQHF
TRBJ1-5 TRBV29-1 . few TGCAGCGTTGGGGGCGCAGAACAGCCCCAGCATTTT CSVGGAEQPQHF
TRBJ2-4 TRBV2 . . TGTGCCAGTGCGAGGAGGGAGGTGGGCAAAAACATTCAGTACTTC CASARREVGKNIQYF
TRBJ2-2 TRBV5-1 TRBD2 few TGCGCCAGCAGCTTGAGCGCTAGCGGGAGGTTTATTGTAACCGGGGAGCTGTTTTTT CASSLSASGRFIVTGELFF
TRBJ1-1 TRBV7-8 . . TGTGCCAGCAGCTTAGCGCTCGGGGGGAACACTGAAGCTTTCTTT CASSLALGGNTEAFF
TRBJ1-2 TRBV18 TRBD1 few TGTGCCAGCTCACCTCAGGGGGCGAGGACTTTAACGGGTGGCTACACCTTC CASSPQGARTLTGGYTF
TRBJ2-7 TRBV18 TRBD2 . TGTGCCAGCTCACGGGGGACTAGCGGGGACTCCTACGAGCAGTACTTC CASSRGTSGDSYEQYF
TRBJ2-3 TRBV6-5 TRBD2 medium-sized TGTGCCAGCAGCTGGACTAGCGGGAGGGCAGATACGCAGTATTTT CASSWTSGRADTQYF
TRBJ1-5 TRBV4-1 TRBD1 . TGCGCCAGCAGCCCAGGGACAGGGAATAGCAATCAGCCCCAGCATTTT CASSPGTGNSNQPQHF
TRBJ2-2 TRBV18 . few TGTGCCAGCTCACCAGGCGGTAGCTGGGCCGGGGAGCTGTTTTTT CASSPGGSWAGELFF
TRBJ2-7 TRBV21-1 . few TGTGCCAAGGTAGCGGGGACTTCCTACGAGCAGTACTTC CAKVAGTSYEQYF
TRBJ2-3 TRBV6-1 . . TGTGCCAGCAGTTTGGACACGGGAAGGGGGGATACGCAGTATTTT CASSLDTGRGDTQYF
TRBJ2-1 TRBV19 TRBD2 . TGTGCCAGTAGCCGAATGACTAGCGGGAGCTCCTACAATGAGCAGTTCTTC CASSRMTSGSSYNEQFF
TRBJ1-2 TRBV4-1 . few TGCGCCAGCAGCCAAGTTCAAGGGGCTAACTATGGCTACACCTTC CASSQVQGANYGYTF
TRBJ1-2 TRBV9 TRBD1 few TGTGCCAGCAAGGAGGGGGCTTCTAACTATGGCTACACCTTC CASKEGASNYGYTF
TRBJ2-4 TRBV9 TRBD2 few TGTGCCAGCCTCTCGGGTAGCGGGGGGGCCAAAAACATTCAGTACTTC CASLSGSGGAKNIQYF
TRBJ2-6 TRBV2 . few TGTGCCAGCAGTGTGGAGGGTACTGGGGCCAACGTCCTGACTTTC CASSVEGTGANVLTF
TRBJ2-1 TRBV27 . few TGTGCCAGCAGTTTAGGGGTAGGGAGCTCCTACAATGAGCAGTTCTTC CASSLGVGSSYNEQFF
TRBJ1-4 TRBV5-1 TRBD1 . TGCGCCAGCAGCTCGTCTACATCCTGGGGACAGGGGAGGGAAAAACTGTTTTTT CASSSSTSWGQGREKLFF
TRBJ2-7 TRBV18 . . TGTGCCAGCTCACCACCATCACGGGGGGCGAATAATATGCACGAGCAGTACTTC CASSPPSRGANNMHEQYF
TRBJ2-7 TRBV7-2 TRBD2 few TGTGCCAGCAGCGAGAGCGGGGTCTCCTACGAGCAGTACTTC CASSESGVSYEQYF
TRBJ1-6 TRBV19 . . TGTGCCAGTAGTATGGACCGGGGGACCTTTGGGGATAGATATAATTCACCCCTCCACTTT CASSMDRGTFGDRYNSPLHF
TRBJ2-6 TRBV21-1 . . TGTGCCAGCAGCAAAGGCCGACAAGCTGGGGCCAACGTCCTGACTTTC CASSKGRQAGANVLTF
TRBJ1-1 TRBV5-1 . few TGCGCCAGCAGCTTGGTAGACAGTGAAGCTTTCTTT CASSLVDSEAFF
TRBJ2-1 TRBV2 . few TGTGCCAGCACCCAGGGCTTGTACAATGAGCAGTTCTTC CASTQGLYNEQFF
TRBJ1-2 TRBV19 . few TGTGCCAGTAACCAGGGGTCCTATGGCTACACCTTC CASNQGSYGYTF
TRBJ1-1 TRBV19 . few TGTGCCAGTAGTAGGCCTAGAAACCAGCGGATGAACACTGAAGCTTTCTTT CASSRPRNQRMNTEAFF
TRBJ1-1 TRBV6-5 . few TGTGCCAGCAGTTACTCGGGCCGCTACACTGAAGCTTTCTTT CASSYSGRYTEAFF
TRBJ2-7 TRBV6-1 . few TGTGCCAGCAGTGAGCGGACAGGGAGGGTCTACGAGCAGTACTTC CASSERTGRVYEQYF
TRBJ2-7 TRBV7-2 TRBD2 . TGTGCCATTACCGCGGGGGGATCCTACGAGCAGTACTTC CAITAGGSYEQYF
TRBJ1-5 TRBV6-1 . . TGTGCCAGCACCCTCACAGGGAAAGGTCAGCCCCAGCATTTT CASTLTGKGQPQHF
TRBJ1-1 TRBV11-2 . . TGTGCCAGCCTGGACAGCTCTCGGAACACTGAAGCTTTCTTT CASLDSSRNTEAFF
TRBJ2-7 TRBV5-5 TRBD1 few TGTGCCAGCAGCTCGCAGACAGGGCCGGACAACGAGCAGTACTTC CASSSQTGPDNEQYF
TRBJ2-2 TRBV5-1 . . TGCGCCAGCAGCTTCTCCCGGAACACCGGGGAGCTGTTTTTT CASSFSRNTGELFF
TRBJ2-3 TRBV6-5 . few TGTGCCACCACAAGGATGAGGGGGGGCTCAGATACGCAGTATTTT CATTRMRGGSDTQYF
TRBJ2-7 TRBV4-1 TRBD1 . TGCGCCAGCAGCCAGGACCCGGGACAGCGCTCCTACGAGCAGTACTTC CASSQDPGQRSYEQYF
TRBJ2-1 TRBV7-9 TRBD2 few TGTGCCAGCAGCGGTACGACTAGCGGGTACAATGAGCAGTTCTTC CASSGTTSGYNEQFF
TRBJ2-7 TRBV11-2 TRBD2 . TGTGCCAGCAGCTACACAGGGGGACTAGCGGGGACCTACGAGCAGTACTTC CASSYTGGLAGTYEQYF
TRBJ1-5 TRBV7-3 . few TGTGCCAGCAGCTCTAGACAGCATAGCAATCAGCCCCAGCATTTT CASSSRQHSNQPQHF
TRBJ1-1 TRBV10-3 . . TGTGCCATCAGTGAGTCTACGGGACTTAAGAACACTGAAGCTTTCTTT CAISESTGLKNTEAFF
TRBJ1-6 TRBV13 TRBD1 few TGTGCCAGCAGCTCCGAACCGGGACAGGGGTTTAATTCACCCCTCCACTTT CASSSEPGQGFNSPLHF
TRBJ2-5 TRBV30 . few TGTGCCTGGAGATATGGTGGGGGGGCGGAGACCCAGTACTTC CAWRYGGGAETQYF
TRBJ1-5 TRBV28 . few TGTGCCAGCAGTCGGTCGGGGGAGAATCAGCCCCAGCATTTT CASSRSGENQPQHF
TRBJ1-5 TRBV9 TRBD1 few TGTGCCAGCAGCTCCGGGACAGGGGACTTAGATAGCAATCAGCCCCAGCATTTT CASSSGTGDLDSNQPQHF
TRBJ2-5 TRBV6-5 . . TGTGCCAGCAGTTACTCGTCGGGACAAGAGACCCAGTACTTC CASSYSSGQETQYF
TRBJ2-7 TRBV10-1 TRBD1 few TGCGCCAGCAGTCGGGACAGGGAGGCCTACGAGCAGTACTTC CASSRDREAYEQYF
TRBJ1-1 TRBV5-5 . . TGTGCCAGCAGCTTGATGGCGAACACTGAAGCTTTCTTT CASSLMANTEAFF